Listed here are 22 T cell receptor beta chains from one sample, sequenced in a study of T cell repertoires in cytomegalovirus infection. Using its own MiXCR run on the reads, TCRdb lists one record per CDR3 protein. The table records 310,000 or so distinct CDR3 sequences, 17% of them present only once. The sample comprised PBMCs. The source of these receptors is a human donor in good health (CMV status not recorded). Some clones in this sample may be carry-over from other donors' samples.

This clonotype was counted a few times. The chain combines TRBV2 with TRBJ2-2; 9 positions match TRBD1. This CDR3 contains 15 residues. The germline gives CDR1 SNHLY, CDR2 FYNNEI. J was trimmed by 1 base and V by 6 bases; bases with no gene match: 3. The CDR3 nucleotides read TGTGCCAGCAGGAAGGACAGGGGGAACACCGGGGAGCTGTTTTTT. This translates into CASRKDRGNTGELFF.

This clonotype has at least ten counts. V and J are TRBV12-3 or TRBV12-4 and TRBJ1-3; the D gene is possibly TRBD1 (5 bases). Trimming shortened V by 5 bases and J by 0 bases, and 8 bases separated the two germline ends. The CDR3 covers 14 residues. The CDR3 nucleotides read TGTGCCAGCAGTGGGGGGATCTCTGGAAACACCATATATTTT. As protein: CASSGGISGNTIYF.

The table lists this clonotype with a few counts. The chain carries TRBV20-1 and TRBJ2-3, with D tentatively TRBD1 or TRBD2 (5 bases each). Germline CDR1 is DFQATT and CDR2 is SNEGSKA (reference sequence). Trimming took 0 bases from V and 2 from J, leaving 9 bases between them. The CDR3 contains 14 residues. The CDR3 DNA is TGCAGTGCTAGAGATGTGGGGACCACAGATACGCAGTATTTT. Translated: CSARDVGTTDTQYF.

The chain links TRBV7-6 to TRBJ2-1; D not certain. V shed 0 bases and J shed 3 bases, with 9 bases lying between them. There are 15 residues in the CDR3. Per the germline V gene, CDR1 is SGHVS and CDR2 is FNYEAQ. The CDR3 loop reads CASSLAPDHYNEQFF. The CDR3 DNA is TGTGCCAGCAGCTTAGCCCCCGACCACTACAATGAGCAGTTCTTC. The whole variable domain, remainder taken from reference TRBV7-6 and TRBJ2-1, is GAGVSQSPRYKVTKRGQDVALRCDPISGHVSLYWYRQALGQGPEFLTYFNYEAQQDKSGLPNDRFSAERPEGSISTLTIQRTEQRDSAMYRCASSLAPDHYNEQFFGPGTRLTVL.

This clonotype was detected a few times. V usage is TRBV10-3 and J usage is TRBJ2-5; TRBD2 agrees at 7 bases. In germline, CDR1 is ENHRY, CDR2 SYGVKD. The V segment lost 4 bases and the J segment 2 bases; nucleotides outside the gene matches: 10. The length of the CDR3 is 16 residues. The CDR3 DNA follows: TGTGCCATCAGTGGATTTACGGGGGGTGGACAAGAGACCCAGTACTTC. It yields the protein CAISGFTGGGQETQYF.

The genes are TRBV19 and TRBJ1-5; a possible D gene is TRBD1 (5 bases). CDR1 LNHDA and CDR2 SQIVND come from the germline V gene (reference sequence). The CDR3 runs to 16 residues. The germline V and J ends were trimmed by 3 bases and 4 bases, with 16 bases remaining between them. This chain's CDR3 is CASSIHGPGGNQPQHF. The CDR3 nucleotides read TGTGCCAGTAGTATCCACGGCCCCGGGGGGAATCAGCCCCAGCATTTT.

The rearrangement links TRBV28 to TRBJ1-3, with a weak D call TRBD1 (6 bases). This CDR3 region has 11 residues. Looked up from germline, CDR1 is MDHEN and CDR2 is SYDVKM. The CDR3 nucleotides are TGTGTCACAGGGTCGGGAAACACCATATATTTT. Its translation: CVTGSGNTIYF.

This clonotype was picked up many times. The chain recombines TRBV28 with TRBJ1-2, with D unresolved. Deletions cut 7 bases from V and 4 bases from J, with 10 bases between. The V gene's germline CDR1 is MDHEN and CDR2 SYDVKM. The CDR3 runs to 12 residues. CDR3 amino acids: CASNQEGYGYTF. CDR3 sequence (DNA): TGTGCCAGCAACCAGGAGGGCTATGGCTACACCTTC.

This clonotype was recorded many times. This chain links TRBV6-5 with TRBJ2-5; TRBD2 might be the D (6 bases). V was shortened by 2 bases and J by 1 base, with 8 bases between the two germline ends. The CDR3 consists of 14 residues. Germline V gene sequence: CDR1 MNHEY, CDR2 SVGAGI. This CDR3 is CASSYTGSQETQYF. The CDR3 DNA follows: TGTGCCAGCAGTTACACCGGGAGCCAAGAGACCCAGTACTTC.

There are many counts of this clonotype. The V gene is TRBV10-3, the J gene TRBJ2-3; 14 nucleotides line up with TRBD2. Per germline, CDR1 ENHRY and CDR2 SYGVKD. The V gene end was trimmed by 5 bases and the J gene end by 3 bases; junction bases not matched to a gene: 4. The CDR3 loop spans 16 amino acids. CDR3 nucleotides: TGTGCCATCAGTCCGTGGACTAGCGGGGGGACAGATACGCAGTATTTT. Its protein is CAISPWTSGGTDTQYF.

This clonotype was counted ten times or more. This sequence joins TRBV7-2 and TRBJ2-7; D not resolved. This CDR3 region has 12 residues. V was pared by 5 bases and J by 0 bases, with 5 bases between. CDR1 and CDR2 from the germline V gene are SGHTA and FQGNSA. CDR3 loop: CASSTSSYEQYF. The CDR3 region has the DNA TGTGCCAGCAGCACCAGCTCCTACGAGCAGTACTTC.

This clonotype was seen only a few times. V and J are TRBV28 and TRBJ1-4, with D possibly being TRBD1 (6 bases). CDR1 MDHEN and CDR2 SYDVKM come from the germline V gene. V lost 3 bases and J 5 bases, leaving 13 bases between the germline ends. This CDR3 comprises 15 residues. CDR3 sequence (DNA): TGTGCCAGCAGTTTCCGCCGGGACACAAATGAAAAACTGTTTTTT. This encodes CASSFRRDTNEKLFF.

This clonotype appeared a few times. This chain connects TRBV11-2 to TRBJ2-2; maybe TRBD2 (5 bases). Deletions cut 2 bases from V and 4 bases from J, with 14 bases between. In germline, CDR1 is SGHAT, CDR2 FQNNGV. CDR3 length: 16 residues. The CDR3 reads CASSLNPPSITGELFF. In DNA form, the CDR3 reads TGTGCCAGCAGCTTAAACCCCCCTAGCATCACCGGGGAGCTGTTTTTT.

This clonotype was picked up many times. The gene calls are TRBV7-9 and TRBJ1-6, with D possibly matching TRBD1 (5 bases). The CDR3 is 14 amino acids. Trimming cost V 3 bases and J 7 bases, with 10 bases left between them. Germline V gene data show CDR1 as SEHNR and CDR2 as FQNEAQ (reference sequence). CDR3 coding DNA: TGTGCCAGCAGCTTGAAGGGGTGGAATTCACCCCTCCACTTT. Protein sequence: CASSLKGWNSPLHF.

The CDR3 DNA reads as TGTGCCAGCAGCGCTCGGGACAGGGGGTCTACTGGAAACACCATATATTTT. It is translated as CASSARDRGSTGNTIYF. The rearrangement uses TRBV13 and TRBJ1-3; 11 nucleotides align to TRBD1. After removal of 5 bases from V and 2 bases from J, the junction contained 8 bases not matched to a gene. The CDR3 totals 17 residues. Germline CDR1 PRHDT, CDR2 FYEKMQ (reference sequence). The variable domain in full, completed from reference TRBV13 and TRBJ1-3, reads AAGVIQSPRHLIKEKRETATLKCYPIPRHDTVYWYQQGPGQDPQFLISFYEKMQSDKGSIPDRFSAQQFSDYHSELNMSSLELGDSALYFCASSARDRGSTGNTIYFGEGSWLTVV.

The chain combines TRBV19 with TRBJ2-1, with TRBD2 matching 9 bases. Trimming cost V 7 bases and J 5 bases; bases outside gene matches: 9. Germline V gene lookup returns CDR1 LNHDA and CDR2 SQIVND (reference sequence). The CDR3 is 15 residues long. The CDR3 sequence: CASKGGGVWDNEQFF. The CDR3 DNA reads as TGTGCCAGTAAAGGCGGGGGGGTTTGGGACAATGAGCAGTTCTTC.

This clonotype was recorded many times. V gene TRBV6-5 combines with J gene TRBJ2-6; the D is unclear. The CDR3 has 17 amino acids. Trimming pared 2 bases from V and 4 bases from J, leaving 15 bases between. Germline V gene data show CDR1 as MNHEY and CDR2 as SVGAGI. The DNA for the CDR3 is TGTGCCAGCAGTTACGGTGCTGTGTACGTCGGGGCCAACGTCCTGACTTTC. Its translation: CASSYGAVYVGANVLTF.

V is TRBV12-5 and J is TRBJ1-4; a weak D match, TRBD1 (5 bases). V was shortened by 8 bases and J by 8 bases, with 9 bases between the two germline ends. CDR1 is LGHNT, CDR2 FRNRAP, per germline. This CDR3 is built from 11 residues. This CDR3 reads CASRGAEKLFF. CDR3 in DNA: TGTGCTAGTAGGGGTGCGGAAAAACTGTTTTTT.

This chain's CDR3 is CSASNPTGGYSNQPQHF. The CDR3 coding sequence is TGCAGTGCTAGTAACCCGACAGGGGGGTATAGCAATCAGCCCCAGCATTTT. The gene calls are TRBV20-1 and TRBJ1-5, with TRBD1 matching over 9 bases. This CDR3 is 17 amino acids long. After removal of 3 bases from V and 0 bases from J, the junction contained 9 bases not matched to a gene. Germline V CDR1 and CDR2: DFQATT, SNEGSKA (reference sequence).

This clonotype has at least ten counts. This chain links TRBV7-2 with TRBJ2-5, with TRBD2 identical over 9 bases. This CDR3 is built from 15 residues. Losses at the gene ends were 3 bases for V and 5 bases for J; bases not matched to a gene: 7. The germline gives CDR1 SGHTA, CDR2 FQGNSA. In DNA form, the CDR3 reads TGTGCCAGCAGCTTTCTAGCGGGGCCGGGGGAGACCCAGTACTTC. Translating it yields CASSFLAGPGETQYF.

This clonotype was seen once. The rearrangement joins TRBV29-1 to TRBJ1-5; 7 nucleotides match TRBD1. This CDR3 comprises 13 residues. The V segment lost 4 bases and the J segment 3 bases; nucleotides outside the gene matches: 3. Looked up from germline, CDR1 is SQVTM and CDR2 is ANQGSEA. The CDR3 loop reads CSVAGQDNQPQHF. The CDR3 coding sequence is TGCAGCGTTGCCGGACAGGACAATCAGCCCCAGCATTTT.

This clonotype was recorded at least ten times. The CDR3 region is CASSLANGYEAFF. CDR3 nucleotides: TGTGCCAGCAGCTTAGCGAACGGCTACGAAGCTTTCTTT. The rearrangement uses TRBV7-2 and TRBJ1-1; D is ambiguous. With 0 bases removed from V and 8 bases from J, the gap between germline ends came to 10 bases. Germline V gives CDR1 SGHTA, CDR2 FQGNSA. CDR3 length: 13 amino acids.